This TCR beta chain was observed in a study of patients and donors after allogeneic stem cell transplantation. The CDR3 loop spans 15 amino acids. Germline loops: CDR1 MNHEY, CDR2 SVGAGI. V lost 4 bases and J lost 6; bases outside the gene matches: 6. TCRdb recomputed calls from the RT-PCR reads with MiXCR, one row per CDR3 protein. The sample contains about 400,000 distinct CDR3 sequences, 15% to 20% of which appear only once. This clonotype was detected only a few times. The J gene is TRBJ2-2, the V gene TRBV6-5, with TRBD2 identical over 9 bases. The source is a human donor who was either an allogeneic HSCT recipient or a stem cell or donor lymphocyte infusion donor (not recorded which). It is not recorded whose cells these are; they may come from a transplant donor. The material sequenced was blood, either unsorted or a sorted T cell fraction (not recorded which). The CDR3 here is CASSFSGSGSGELFF. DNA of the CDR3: TGTGCCAGCAGTTTTAGCGGGAGTGGGTCCGGGGAGCTGTTTTTT.